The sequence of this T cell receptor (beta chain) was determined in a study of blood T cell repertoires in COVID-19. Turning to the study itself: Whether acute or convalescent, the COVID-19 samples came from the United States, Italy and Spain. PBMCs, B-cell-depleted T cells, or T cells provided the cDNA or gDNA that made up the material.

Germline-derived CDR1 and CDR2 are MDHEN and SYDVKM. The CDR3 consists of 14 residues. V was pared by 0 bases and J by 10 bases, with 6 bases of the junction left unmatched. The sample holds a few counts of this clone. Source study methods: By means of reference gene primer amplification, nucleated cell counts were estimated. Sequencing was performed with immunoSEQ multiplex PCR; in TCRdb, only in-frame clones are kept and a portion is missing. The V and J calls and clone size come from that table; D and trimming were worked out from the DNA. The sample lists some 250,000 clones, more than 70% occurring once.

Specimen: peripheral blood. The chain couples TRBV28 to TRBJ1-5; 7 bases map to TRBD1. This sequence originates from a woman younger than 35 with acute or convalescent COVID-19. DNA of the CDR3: TGTGCCAGCAGTTTATGGGGGACAGTCTATCCCCAGCATTTT. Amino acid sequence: CASSLWGTVYPQHF.